This T cell receptor (beta chain) emerged from a study of T cell responses to AZD1222 COVID-19 vaccine. Regarding the study as a whole: Among the donors, most were white British and more were female, and clonal diversity was possibly underestimated. Increased Spike-specific TCR breadth and depth were observed after two AZD1222 doses.

Regarding this clone: Antigen: not known.

Germline CDR1 reads LNHDA; CDR2 reads SQIVND (reference sequence). This CDR3 spans 15 amino acids. V was trimmed by 0 bases and J by 2 bases, leaving 11 bases between them. The data were produced by immunoSEQ multiplex PCR, yet TCRdb's version contains in-frame clones alone and is incomplete. The table records roughly 100,000 clones, 70% to 90% of them present only once. Sequencing was performed on peripheral blood, taken on day 0 of AZD1222 vaccination. This receptor was taken from an adult in good health. The V and J genes are TRBV19 and TRBJ2-7; weak D call: TRBD1 (6 bases). CDR3 residues: CASSIDRDRPYEQYF. CDR3 in DNA: TGTGCCAGTAGTATAGATCGAGACAGGCCCTACGAGCAGTACTTC.